What follows are 21 T cell receptor beta chains derived from one specimen sequenced in a study of cytomegalovirus exposure and HLA in healthy donors. PCR was performed using 60 Vbeta and 13 Jbeta primers. TCRdb's table, derived via immunoSEQ multiplex PCR, lists solely in-frame clones and lacks some. The sample shows 150,000 to 200,000 clones, about 90% of them seen only once. The sequenced sample was PBMCs. The receptors come from a girl under three years old in good health and CMV-seronegative.

The J gene is TRBJ1-1, the V gene TRBV5-5; the D gene is possibly TRBD1 (5 bases). Germline V CDR1 and CDR2: SGHKS, YYEKEE (reference sequence). Trimming left V 4 bases short and J 8 bases short, with 18 bases between. The CDR3 covers 14 residues. The CDR3 loop is CASSRGFGQGEAFF. The CDR3 coding sequence is TGTGCCAGCAGCAGGGGCTTTGGTCAGGGAGAAGCTTTCTTT. The variable domain in full, with the rest retrieved from reference TRBV5-5 and TRBJ1-1, is DAGVTQSPTHLIKTRGQQVTLRCSPISGHKSVSWYQQVLGQGPQFIFQYYEKEERGRGNFPDRFSARQFPNYSSELNVNALLLGDSALYLCASSRGFGQGEAFFGQGTRLTVV.

The rearrangement links TRBV4-1 to TRBJ2-3, with 9 bases fitting TRBD2. Trimming at V came to 0 bases and at J to 8 bases, leaving 0 bases not matched to a gene. CDR3 length: 13 residues. CDR1 is MGHRA and CDR2 is YSYEKL in the germline V gene. The CDR3 loop is CASSQETSGTQYF. The CDR3 nucleotides are TGCGCCAGCAGCCAAGAGACTAGCGGTACGCAGTATTTT.

This clone came up a few times. The chain joins TRBV25-1 to TRBJ1-1, with D uncertain. V dropped 6 bases and J dropped 0 bases, with 2 bases sitting between them. Germline V gene sequence: CDR1 MGHDK, CDR2 SYGVNS. This CDR3 is 11 amino acids long. CDR3 loop: CASSMNTEAFF. The CDR3 DNA is TGTGCCAGCAGCATGAACACTGAAGCTTTCTTT.

This clone has just one count. The chain is built from TRBV4-1 and TRBJ1-2; D is undetermined. This CDR3 contains 12 residues. Germline V gives CDR1 MGHRA, CDR2 YSYEKL. V was pared by 5 bases and J by 8 bases, with 12 bases between. CDR3 sequence reads: CASSNHATGYTF. The CDR3 DNA reads as TGCGCCAGCAGCAACCACGCCACAGGCTACACCTTC.

V is TRBV4-1 and J is TRBJ1-5, with D tentatively TRBD1 (6 bases). The germline CDR1 and CDR2 sequences are MGHRA and YSYEKL. V was pared by 0 bases and J by 1 base, with 7 bases between. The CDR3 loop spans 15 amino acids. This chain's CDR3 is CASSQDDRSNQPQHF. CDR3 nucleotides: TGCGCCAGCAGCCAAGATGACAGGAGCAATCAGCCCCAGCATTTT.

The V and J genes are TRBV4-3 and TRBJ2-3; 13 nucleotides agree with TRBD2. Germline V gene sequence: CDR1 LGHNA, CDR2 YSLEER. After removal of 1 base from V and 6 bases from J, the junction contained 1 base not matched to a gene. CDR3 size: 15 residues. CDR3 coding DNA: TGCGCCAGCAGCCAAGTGACTAGCGGGAGGGATACGCAGTATTTT. As protein: CASSQVTSGRDTQYF.

The chain employs TRBV7-3 and TRBJ2-2; no reliable D call. Germline assignment: CDR1 SGHTA and CDR2 FQGTGA. The germline V and J ends were trimmed by 9 bases and 5 bases, with 4 bases remaining between them. The CDR3 is 10 amino acids. The CDR3 DNA sequence: TGTGCCAGTCCAACCGGGGAGCTGTTTTTT. As protein: CASPTGELFF. Looking up the rest from reference TRBV7-3 and TRBJ2-2 gives the full variable domain: GAGVSQTPSNKVTEKGKYVELRCDPISGHTALYWYRQSLGQGPEFLIYFQGTGAADDSGLPNDRFFAVRPEGSVSTLKIQRTERGDSAVYLCASPTGELFFGEGSRLTVL.

The chain has TRBV4-1 and TRBJ2-3, with TRBD1 matching 7 bases. Germline CDR1 MGHRA, CDR2 YSYEKL. This CDR3 comprises 14 residues. V shed 2 bases, J shed 4 bases, and the junction held 3 bases outside the gene matches. Here the CDR3 reads CASSQQDRADTQYF. The CDR3 nucleotides are TGCGCCAGCAGCCAACAAGACAGGGCAGATACGCAGTATTTT.

The rearrangement joins TRBV4-1 to TRBJ2-1, with a weak D call TRBD1 (6 bases). V dropped 8 bases and J dropped 9 bases, with 20 bases sitting between them. Germline assignment: CDR1 MGHRA and CDR2 YSYEKL. The CDR3 totals 14 residues. The CDR3: CASQDTTGPGEQFF. CDR3 nucleotide sequence: TGCGCCAGCCAAGATACGACAGGACCCGGTGAGCAGTTCTTC.

The J gene is TRBJ2-1, the V gene TRBV5-1; no definite D call. CDR3 length: 19 residues. Germline lookup yields CDR1 SGHRS and CDR2 YFSETQ. V lost 1 base, J lost 1 base, and 21 bases lay in between. The CDR3 sequence: CASSLPERHESNSYNEQFF. The DNA of the CDR3 is TGCGCCAGCAGCTTGCCCGAAAGACATGAGAGCAATTCCTACAATGAGCAGTTCTTC. Drawing the rest from reference TRBV5-1 and TRBJ2-1, the complete variable domain is KAGVTQTPRYLIKTRGQQVTLSCSPISGHRSVSWYQQTPGQGLQFLFEYFSETQRNKGNFPGRFSGRQFSNSRSEMNVSTLELGDSALYLCASSLPERHESNSYNEQFFGPGTRLTVL.

The chain carries TRBV5-8 and TRBJ1-5, with D unresolved. Germline lookup yields CDR1 SGHTS and CDR2 YDEGEE. V lost 1 base to trimming and J lost 6 bases, with 5 bases between them. The CDR3 totals 12 residues. This CDR3 is CASSLRGQPQHF. The CDR3 nucleotides are TGTGCCAGCAGCTTGCGGGGTCAGCCCCAGCATTTT.

The V call is TRBV9, the J call TRBJ1-2; a weak D match, TRBD1 (5 bases). CDR1 SGDLS and CDR2 YYNGEE come from the germline V gene. This CDR3 has 16 residues. Between the trimmed V and J ends, which lost 0 bases and 6 bases, there was a span of 18 bases. The CDR3 loop reads CASSVGQLNYGHGYTF. The DNA of the CDR3 is TGTGCCAGCAGCGTAGGACAGCTAAACTATGGGCATGGCTACACCTTC.

This clone appeared once. The J gene is TRBJ1-6, the V gene TRBV5-6, with 7 bases fitting TRBD1. There are 12 residues in the CDR3. The V gene end was trimmed by 8 bases and the J gene end by 5 bases; junction bases not matched to a gene: 1. Germline V gives CDR1 SGHDT, CDR2 YYEEEE. This CDR3 reads CASGTDNSPLHF. CDR3 sequence (DNA): TGTGCCAGTGGGACAGATAATTCACCCCTCCACTTT.

CDR3 residues: CASSLGGWGGTNREETQYF. Here the CDR3 DNA reads TGTGCCAGCAGCTTAGGGGGGTGGGGAGGCACAAACCGCGAAGAGACCCAGTACTTC. The chain employs TRBV7-9 and TRBJ2-5, with a tentative D call TRBD2 (6 bases). This CDR3 contains 19 residues. The germline V gene encodes CDR1 SEHNR and CDR2 FQNEAQ (reference sequence). V lost 1 base and J 3 bases, leaving 24 bases between the germline ends. The variable domain in full, completed from reference TRBV7-9 and TRBJ2-5, reads DTGVSQNPRHKITKRGQNVTFRCDPISEHNRLYWYRQTLGQGPEFLTYFQNEAQLEKSRLLSDRFSAERPKGSFSTLEIQRTEQGDSAMYLCASSLGGWGGTNREETQYFGPGTRLLVL.

J is TRBJ2-7 and V is TRBV20-1; no firm D call. With 4 bases removed from V and 4 bases from J, the gap between germline ends came to 8 bases. CDR1 is DFQATT, CDR2 SNEGSKA, per germline (reference sequence). The CDR3 runs to 11 residues. CDR3 DNA sequence: TGCAGTGCTACTTCACAGTACGAGCAGTACTTC. It specifies CSATSQYEQYF.

The chain couples TRBV29-1 to TRBJ2-7; D is perhaps TRBD1 (5 bases). This CDR3 has 13 residues. CDR1 is SQVTM, CDR2 ANQGSEA, per germline. The V end lost 2 bases, the J end lost 3 bases, and 11 bases lay between the germline ends. The CDR3 loop is CSVENQRGYEQYF. The CDR3 DNA follows: TGCAGCGTTGAAAACCAAAGGGGCTACGAGCAGTACTTC.

This clone has just one count. The chain carries TRBV4-1 and TRBJ2-5; 7 positions match TRBD1. The junction had 1 base not matched to a gene; V was cut back by 4 bases and J by 2 bases. The CDR3 length is 13 residues. The germline V gene has CDR1 MGHRA and CDR2 YSYEKL. In DNA form, the CDR3 reads TGCGCCAGCAGCCTGGGACAGCAAGAGACCCAGTACTTC. Its protein is CASSLGQQETQYF.

The genes are TRBV5-1 and TRBJ1-2; 8 bases are shared with TRBD1. From germline, CDR1 is SGHRS and CDR2 YFSETQ. The junction had 4 bases not matched to a gene; V was cut back by 4 bases and J by 5 bases. The CDR3 is made up of 13 amino acids. The CDR3 DNA is TGCGCCAGCAGCCCGGACAGGGAATATGGCTACACCTTC. Translating gives CASSPDREYGYTF.

J is TRBJ2-6 and V is TRBV27, with D unclear. CDR3 size: 15 residues. Germline V gene data show CDR1 as MNHEY and CDR2 as SMNVEV (reference sequence). Deletions cut 3 bases from V and 0 bases from J, with 6 bases between. The DNA for the CDR3 is TGTGCCAGCAGTTTTCAGGTCTCTGGGGCCAACGTCCTGACTTTC. Protein sequence: CASSFQVSGANVLTF.

J is TRBJ2-7 and V is TRBV18, with TRBD1 identical over 7 bases. The J segment lost 2 bases and the V segment lost 6 bases, leaving 7 bases of the junction unmatched. Germline V gives CDR1 KGHSH, CDR2 LQKENI. This CDR3 contains 14 residues. The CDR3 DNA sequence: TGTGCCAGCTCCGCTTGGGGACAGACCTACGAGCAGTACTTC. Its translation is CASSAWGQTYEQYF.

The gene calls are TRBV25-1 and TRBJ2-1; unclear D gene. Trimming removed 9 bases at V and 0 bases at J, with 9 bases between. This CDR3 is 13 amino acids long. Germline V CDR1 and CDR2: MGHDK, SYGVNS. The CDR3 loop is CASVSSSYNEQFF. DNA for the CDR3: TGTGCCAGTGTTAGTAGCTCCTACAATGAGCAGTTCTTC. The full variable domain, rest sourced from reference TRBV25-1 and TRBJ2-1, is EADIYQTPRYLVIGTGKKITLECSQTMGHDKMYWYQQDPGMELHLIHYSYGVNSTEKGDLSSESTVSRIRTEHFPLTLESARPSHTSQYLCASVSSSYNEQFFGPGTRLTVL.